Below, 27 T cell receptor beta chains from the same sample are listed, as sequenced in a study of blood T cells in healthy people across ages. Primed by a sample-barcoded 5' primer and a J-beta primer mix, a second PCR proceeded for about 6 to 12 cycles. MiXCR, run by TCRdb on the 5' RACE reads, gives a single entry per CDR3 protein. Here the sample spans about 1.4 million distinct CDR3 sequences, 59% being singletons. Source material: blood. Source of these receptors: a man between 18 and 29 years old in good health.

The chain carries TRBV5-1 and TRBJ2-5, with D perhaps TRBD1 (6 bases). Germline lookup yields CDR1 SGHRS and CDR2 YFSETQ. CDR3 length equals 15 residues. V was shortened by 4 bases and J by 2 bases, with 15 bases between the two germline ends. CDR3 bases: TGCGCCAGCAGCCCTGCAACAGGGAGACAAGAGACCCAGTACTTC. Residues: CASSPATGRQETQYF.

V usage is TRBV7-6 and J usage is TRBJ2-6; D is possibly TRBD1 (5 bases). Germline-derived CDR1 and CDR2 are SGHVS and FNYEAQ. V lost 5 bases and J lost 0, with 11 bases in between. The CDR3 is 16 amino acids. The CDR3 sequence: CASSPGKGSGANVLTF. The DNA of the CDR3 is TGTGCCAGCAGCCCAGGGAAGGGCTCTGGGGCCAACGTCCTGACTTTC.

The genes are TRBV2 and TRBJ2-7; 9 nucleotides line up with TRBD1. In germline, CDR1 is SNHLY, CDR2 FYNNEI. Losses at the gene ends were 6 bases for V and 3 bases for J; bases not matched to a gene: 3. This CDR3 is 13 amino acids long. This chain's CDR3 is CASRQGAIYEQYF. The CDR3 DNA sequence: TGTGCCAGCAGACAGGGGGCTATCTACGAGCAGTACTTC. Supplemented by reference TRBV2 and TRBJ2-7, the full variable domain reads EPEVTQTPSHQVTQMGQEVILRCVPISNHLYFYWYRQILGQKVEFLVSFYNNEISEKSEIFDDQFSVERPDGSNFTLKIRSTKLEDSAMYFCASRQGAIYEQYFGPGTRLTVT.

The chain employs TRBV7-2 and TRBJ1-5; the D gene is possibly TRBD1 (5 bases). Trimming pared 4 bases from V and 0 bases from J, leaving 10 bases between. Per the germline V gene, CDR1 is SGHTA and CDR2 is FQGNSA. This CDR3 has 15 amino acids. CDR3 sequence reads: CASSSSTDSNQPQHF. Here the CDR3 DNA reads TGTGCCAGCAGCTCTTCGACAGATAGCAATCAGCCCCAGCATTTT.

This clonotype was detected only once. The V gene is TRBV20-1, the J gene TRBJ1-5; D gene ambiguous. Trimming removed 3 bases at V and 2 bases at J, with 14 bases between. CDR1 and CDR2 from the germline V gene are DFQATT and SNEGSKA (reference sequence). CDR3 length: 15 residues. CDR3 region: CSASPEGRGNQPQHF. The CDR3 DNA is TGCAGTGCTAGCCCAGAGGGAAGGGGCAATCAGCCCCAGCATTTT.

This clonotype came up many times. The CDR3 sequence: CASSRNLAKNIQYF. The CDR3 DNA is TGTGCCAGCAGCCGAAACCTAGCCAAAAACATTCAGTACTTC. The rearrangement uses TRBV9 and TRBJ2-4; D not certain. The CDR3 sequence is 14 residues long. CDR1 and CDR2 (germline): SGDLS, YYNGEE. Trimming left V 4 bases short and J 0 bases short, with 8 bases between.

The chain is built from TRBV4-1 and TRBJ2-2, with 8 positions matching TRBD1. J lost 1 base, V lost 8 bases, and 6 bases had no gene match. Germline assignment: CDR1 MGHRA and CDR2 YSYEKL. This CDR3 comprises 15 residues. The CDR3 bases are TGCGCCAGCCAAACCGGGACAGGGAACACCGGGGAGCTGTTTTTT. This encodes CASQTGTGNTGELFF.

In this sample, this clonotype turned up a few times. The chain carries TRBV4-1 and TRBJ1-2; D is ambiguous. Germline lookup yields CDR1 MGHRA and CDR2 YSYEKL. This CDR3 spans 11 amino acids. The ends were cut back, 0 bases at V and 9 bases at J, with 5 bases in the middle. The CDR3 DNA sequence: TGCGCCAGCAGCCAAGATTTTAGCTACACCTTC. Protein product: CASSQDFSYTF.

This clonotype was counted only a few times. J is TRBJ2-7 and V is TRBV21-1; no check of the table's D call, TRBD1, against the DNA was made. TRBV21-1 is termed a pseudogene. The CDR3 contains 14 residues. Here the CDR3 reads CASSAGTGSCEQYF. CDR3 sequence (DNA): TGTGCCAGCAGCGCCGGGACAGGGTCTTGCGAGCAGTACTTC.

This rearrangement joins TRBV5-5 to TRBJ1-2, with D possibly TRBD1 on 5 matching bases. CDR3 length: 16 amino acids. CDR1 SGHKS and CDR2 YYEKEE come from the germline V gene (reference sequence). V dropped 4 bases and J dropped 7 bases, with 23 bases sitting between them. The CDR3: CASSELPGRQISGYTF. The CDR3 DNA follows: TGTGCCAGCAGCGAGTTGCCGGGACGGCAGATCTCTGGCTACACCTTC.

This clonotype was observed a few times. This chain connects TRBV3-1 to TRBJ2-7; D remains ambiguous. CDR3 length equals 13 residues. V dropped 1 base and J dropped 3 bases, with 7 bases sitting between them. CDR1 is LGHDT, CDR2 YNNKEL, per germline (reference sequence). The CDR3 DNA reads TGTGCCAGCAGCCAAGGGGTTCTCTACGAGCAGTACTTC. As protein: CASSQGVLYEQYF.

V is TRBV30 and J is TRBJ2-1; D is ambiguous. The germline V gene has CDR1 GTSNPN and CDR2 SVGIG (reference sequence). V lost 2 bases and J lost 9, with 14 bases in between. This CDR3 spans 13 amino acids. CDR3 sequence reads: CAWSSTINFEQFF. The DNA of the CDR3 is TGTGCCTGGAGTTCCACCATCAACTTTGAGCAGTTCTTC.

The chain has TRBV28 and TRBJ2-3, with 7 bases matching TRBD2. V was clipped by 5 bases and J by 3 bases; unmatched bases: 8. The germline CDR1 and CDR2 sequences are MDHEN and SYDVKM. The CDR3 totals 15 residues. DNA of the CDR3: TGTGCCAGCAGTCCGTTGGTGGGGGGGACAGATACGCAGTATTTT. Encoded protein: CASSPLVGGTDTQYF.

The J gene is TRBJ2-1, the V gene TRBV5-1; TRBD2 aligns across 7 bases. The CDR3 is 15 residues long. V shed 1 base, J shed 7 bases, and the junction held 8 bases outside the gene matches. Germline values: CDR1 SGHRS, CDR2 YFSETQ. Here the CDR3 DNA reads TGCGCCAGCAGCTTGTCCGGGGGGAGATTGAATGAGCAGTTCTTC. Amino acid sequence: CASSLSGGRLNEQFF.

For this clonotype: Sequence at one end of the junction differs from germline and may be a read error. The chain recombines TRBV7-7 with TRBJ2-7; D is ambiguous. The J call is uncertain, as TRBJ2-5 better fits the DNA end. Germline V CDR1 and CDR2: SSHAT, FNYEAQ (reference sequence). The CDR3 sequence is 14 residues long. CDR3 nucleotides: TGTGCTAGCAGCTTAGGAACTGGTACAAAGACCCAGTACTTC. Translated, it gives CASSLGTGTKTQYF.

This clonotype was found a few times. The rearrangement links TRBV28 to TRBJ2-7; no firm D call. This CDR3 spans 15 amino acids. CDR1 MDHEN and CDR2 SYDVKM come from the germline V gene. The germline V and J ends were trimmed by 1 base and 3 bases, with 13 bases remaining between them. CDR3 in DNA: TGTGCCAGCAGTTTATCTCACAGACTCTTCTACGAGCAGTACTTC. It is translated as CASSLSHRLFYEQYF.

This clonotype has more than one count but fewer than ten. The chain joins TRBV7-2 to TRBJ2-3; D remains ambiguous. CDR1 is SGHTA, CDR2 FQGNSA, per germline. The CDR3 runs 15 residues. V was clipped by 1 base and J by 2 bases, with 10 bases between them. The CDR3: CASSLDGMATDTQYF. CDR3 sequence (DNA): TGTGCCAGCAGCTTAGATGGGATGGCCACAGATACGCAGTATTTT.

At least ten counts were recorded for this clonotype. This chain uses TRBV4-1 with TRBJ2-7; D not certain. The CDR3 extends over 12 amino acids. Trimming took 0 bases from V and 4 from J, leaving 4 bases between them. From germline, CDR1 is MGHRA and CDR2 YSYEKL. For the CDR3, the DNA is TGCGCCAGCAGCCAAGATGGGTACGAGCAGTACTTC. Residues: CASSQDGYEQYF.

This clonotype has a handful of counts. The chain links TRBV6-2 or TRBV6-3 to TRBJ2-7, with 8 bases lining up with TRBD1. Trimming at V came to 6 bases and at J to 5 bases, leaving 12 bases not matched to a gene. This CDR3 is built from 15 residues. Germline V gives CDR1 MNHEY, CDR2 SVGEGT. The CDR3 here is CASSRDPDRGHEQYF. For the CDR3, the DNA is TGTGCCAGCAGCCGAGACCCTGACAGGGGCCACGAGCAGTACTTC.

The V call is TRBV4-1, the J call TRBJ2-7; D is possibly TRBD1 (5 bases). Trimming removed 4 bases at V and 7 bases at J, with 20 bases between. The CDR3 length is 15 residues. The germline CDR1 and CDR2 sequences are MGHRA and YSYEKL. The CDR3 sequence: CASSPPTGPYNEQYF. The CDR3 coding sequence is TGCGCCAGCAGCCCCCCTACAGGTCCCTACAATGAGCAGTACTTC.

This clonotype was counted between two and nine times. J is TRBJ2-1 and V is TRBV20-1; D ambiguous. This CDR3 region has 12 residues. The germline CDR1 and CDR2 sequences are DFQATT and SNEGSKA (reference sequence). V was shortened by 1 base and J by 6 bases, with 7 bases between the two germline ends. CDR3: CSARALGNEQFF. CDR3 in DNA: TGCAGTGCTAGAGCCCTAGGCAATGAGCAGTTCTTC.

This clonotype was detected many times. This chain uses TRBV7-2 with TRBJ2-7; D is perhaps TRBD2 (6 bases). Trimming took off 8 bases at V and 3 bases at J, with 17 bases between the two ends. Looked up from germline, CDR1 is SGHTA and CDR2 is FQGNSA. The length of the CDR3 is 14 residues. The CDR3 sequence: CASSRERNNYEQYF. The DNA for the CDR3 is TGTGCCAGCTCCCGGGAGCGCAACAACTACGAGCAGTACTTC.

This clonotype has just a few counts. The chain recombines TRBV6-6 with TRBJ1-1; D unresolved. The CDR3 covers 13 residues. Trimming cost V 6 bases and J 3 bases, with 11 bases left between them. Germline CDR1 is MNHNY and CDR2 is SVGAGI (reference sequence). The CDR3 nucleotides read TGTGCCAGCAGAGATTTTAGGGACACTGAAGCTTTCTTT. Residues: CASRDFRDTEAFF.

The rearrangement uses TRBV20-1 and TRBJ2-3; TRBD1 or TRBD2 may be the D gene (6 bases each). V was shortened by 6 bases and J by 2 bases, with 15 bases between the two germline ends. This CDR3 contains 14 residues. Germline CDR1 reads DFQATT; CDR2 reads SNEGSKA (reference sequence). The CDR3 coding sequence is TGCAGTGCCGCGGGACACCGAGACACAGATACGCAGTATTTT. Its translation is CSAAGHRDTDTQYF.

This clonotype occurred once. The chain couples TRBV27 to TRBJ2-2; D is perhaps TRBD2 (5 bases). Trimming pared 3 bases from V and 8 bases from J, leaving 19 bases between. There are 16 residues in the CDR3. The germline gives CDR1 MNHEY, CDR2 SMNVEV (reference sequence). For the CDR3, the DNA is TGTGCCAGCAGTTTTCGCGTCTACCCGACGGGGGGGGAGCTGTTTTTT. This translates into CASSFRVYPTGGELFF.

The V and J genes are TRBV6-2 or TRBV6-3 and TRBJ1-6; 8 bases match TRBD1. This CDR3 has 15 amino acids. The J segment lost 7 bases and the V segment lost 6 bases, leaving 8 bases of the junction unmatched. The germline V gene encodes CDR1 MNHEY and CDR2 SVGEGT. DNA of the CDR3: TGTGCCAGCAGCGTCGGACAGGGAGGGAATTCACCCCTCCACTTT. Amino acids: CASSVGQGGNSPLHF.

This chain connects TRBV6-5 to TRBJ1-2, with TRBD1 identical over 8 bases. This CDR3 is built from 14 residues. The junction had 7 bases not matched to a gene; V was cut back by 5 bases and J by 5 bases. In germline, CDR1 is MNHEY, CDR2 SVGAGI. The CDR3 coding sequence is TGTGCCAGCAGTCGGACAGGGCGCTATTATGGCTACACCTTC. Translated: CASSRTGRYYGYTF.